This T cell receptor beta chain was recovered during a study of T cell changes during pregnancy in multiple sclerosis. Method: immunoSEQ multiplex PCR; TCRdb's copy keeps in-frame clones and lacks some. The sample lists roughly 50,000 clones; approximately 94% were seen once. Here the sequenced sample was CD8+ T cells from peripheral blood mononuclear cells, taken in the third trimester of pregnancy. This receptor was obtained from a female donor with multiple sclerosis, enrolled in a pregnancy study.

The CDR3 nucleotides read TGTGCCAGCAGCGGGGGACTAGCGGGAGTATTAAATGAGCAGTTCTTC. It encodes CASSGGLAGVLNEQFF. The rearrangement links TRBV7-6 to TRBJ2-1, with 14 bases fitting TRBD2. Germline lookup yields CDR1 SGHVS and CDR2 FNYEAQ. V dropped 5 bases and J dropped 7; count of bases not matched to a gene: 7. The CDR3 covers 16 residues. The entire variable domain, with the rest obtained from reference TRBV7-6 and TRBJ2-1, is as follows: GAGVSQSPRYKVTKRGQDVALRCDPISGHVSLYWYRQALGQGPEFLTYFNYEAQQDKSGLPNDRFSAERPEGSISTLTIQRTEQRDSAMYRCASSGGLAGVLNEQFFGPGTRLTVL.